This is a list of T cell receptor beta chains from one sample in a study of CD8 T cells in Susac syndrome. MiXCR, run by TCRdb on the immunoSEQ multiplex PCR reads, gives a single entry per CDR3 protein. The sample shows 130,000 to 150,000 distinct CDR3 sequences, roughly 94% of them seen only once. The sequenced sample consisted of CD8+ T cells from PBMCs. The receptors come from a human donor in good health. CDR3s include the opening cysteine and the closing phenylalanine or tryptophan. Each record gives: J gene, V gene, clone size, D gene, CDR3 DNA, CDR3 protein. A D gene is named only where the DNA matches it firmly. A row's size may be missing; if present it is once, few, many or a size class.

j_gene: TRBJ1-2
v_gene: TRBV14
abundance: .
d_gene: TRBD1
CDR3nt: TGTGCCAGCAGCCACCCCGGGACAGGGGAGGATGGCTACACCTTC
CDR3aa: CASSHPGTGEDGYTF

j_gene: TRBJ2-1
v_gene: TRBV7-9
abundance: .
d_gene: .
CDR3nt: TGTGCCAGCAGCGGGGAGGAGGTCGGAGATCAGTTCTTC
CDR3aa: CASSGEEVGDQFF

j_gene: TRBJ2-1
v_gene: TRBV11-2
abundance: .
d_gene: .
CDR3nt: TGTGCCAGCGACGTTGGGACCAACTCCTACAATGAGCAGTTCTTC
CDR3aa: CASDVGTNSYNEQFF

j_gene: TRBJ1-1
v_gene: TRBV19
abundance: .
d_gene: TRBD1
CDR3nt: TGTGCCAGTAGTATCCTTATTAGGACAGGGGCAGACACTGAAGCTTTCTTT
CDR3aa: CASSILIRTGADTEAFF

j_gene: TRBJ2-3
v_gene: TRBV9
abundance: .
d_gene: TRBD1
CDR3nt: TGTGCCAGCAGCGTGAGCGGGACAGGGCTCACAGATACGCAGTATTTT
CDR3aa: CASSVSGTGLTDTQYF

j_gene: TRBJ1-5
v_gene: TRBV2
abundance: .
d_gene: .
CDR3nt: TGTGCCAGCAGTGACGCGCACTCCCTTAGGGGCAATCAGCCCCAGCATTTT
CDR3aa: CASSDAHSLRGNQPQHF

j_gene: TRBJ2-4
v_gene: TRBV15
abundance: once
d_gene: TRBD2
CDR3nt: TGTGCCACCAGCAGAAGTCTAGCGGGAGACCCCCCGTACTTC
CDR3aa: CATSRSLAGDPPYF

j_gene: TRBJ1-4
v_gene: TRBV20-1
abundance: .
d_gene: TRBD1
CDR3nt: TGCAGTGCAAACCTCCTGACAGGGAATGAAAAACTGTTTTTT
CDR3aa: CSANLLTGNEKLFF

j_gene: TRBJ2-7
v_gene: TRBV12-3/TRBV12-4
abundance: .
d_gene: TRBD2
CDR3nt: TGTGCCAGCTCCACCCGCCTAGCGGCGTACGAGCAGTACTTC
CDR3aa: CASSTRLAAYEQYF

j_gene: TRBJ2-1
v_gene: TRBV7-9
abundance: .
d_gene: .
CDR3nt: TGTGCCACCGTGGGTTTCTCCTACAATGAGCAGTTCTTC
CDR3aa: CATVGFSYNEQFF

j_gene: TRBJ2-1
v_gene: TRBV29-1
abundance: .
d_gene: TRBD1
CDR3nt: TGCAGCGTGAAACAGGGGAACAATGAGCAGTTCTTC
CDR3aa: CSVKQGNNEQFF

j_gene: TRBJ2-6
v_gene: TRBV30
abundance: few
d_gene: .
CDR3nt: TGTGCCCGCCTCGGGGGTATTGGGGCCAACGTCCTGACTTTC
CDR3aa: CARLGGIGANVLTF

j_gene: TRBJ1-5
v_gene: TRBV27
abundance: .
d_gene: .
CDR3nt: TGTGCCAGCAGTTTATCCCCATTCTGGAGCGGTAGCAATCAGCCCCAGCATTTT
CDR3aa: CASSLSPFWSGSNQPQHF

j_gene: TRBJ2-1
v_gene: TRBV27
abundance: few
d_gene: .
CDR3nt: TGTGCCAGCAGTTGGGCCAACTACAATGAGCAGTTCTTC
CDR3aa: CASSWANYNEQFF

j_gene: TRBJ2-7
v_gene: TRBV19
abundance: .
d_gene: TRBD1
CDR3nt: TGTGCCAGCCGAGACAGGGGGCTTGAGGAGCAGTACTTC
CDR3aa: CASRDRGLEEQYF

j_gene: TRBJ2-7
v_gene: TRBV12-3/TRBV12-4
abundance: .
d_gene: .
CDR3nt: TGTGCCAGCAGTTTCTCCGGGGTGGGAGAGCAGTACTTC
CDR3aa: CASSFSGVGEQYF

j_gene: TRBJ2-7
v_gene: TRBV6-5
abundance: .
d_gene: .
CDR3nt: TGTGCCAGCAGTAATCAAGGTACCTACGAGCAGTACTTC
CDR3aa: CASSNQGTYEQYF

j_gene: TRBJ1-2
v_gene: TRBV4-1
abundance: .
d_gene: TRBD1
CDR3nt: TGCGCCAGCAGCGAAGTGGGACAGGGGGTTAGTGGCTACACCTTC
CDR3aa: CASSEVGQGVSGYTF

j_gene: TRBJ1-2
v_gene: TRBV30
abundance: .
d_gene: .
CDR3nt: TGTGCCTGGAGTGTACGGACGCAGAGTTACACCTTC
CDR3aa: CAWSVRTQSYTF

j_gene: TRBJ2-1
v_gene: TRBV11-2
abundance: .
d_gene: TRBD1
CDR3nt: TGTGCCAGCAGCCATGGACAGGGGGCCTACAATGAGCAGTTCTTC
CDR3aa: CASSHGQGAYNEQFF

j_gene: TRBJ1-2
v_gene: TRBV27
abundance: .
d_gene: TRBD1
CDR3nt: TGTGCCAGCGGTAGGGGACAGGGGTACTATGGCTACACCTTC
CDR3aa: CASGRGQGYYGYTF

j_gene: TRBJ2-1
v_gene: TRBV30
abundance: .
d_gene: TRBD2
CDR3nt: TGTGCCTGGAGCGGGGGGACTAGCGTCTACAATGAGCAGTTCTTC
CDR3aa: CAWSGGTSVYNEQFF

j_gene: TRBJ2-1
v_gene: TRBV4-1
abundance: once
d_gene: .
CDR3nt: TGCGCCAGCAGCCAAGAAGGGGGGAAACCGCAGTTCTTC
CDR3aa: CASSQEGGKPQFF

j_gene: TRBJ2-3
v_gene: TRBV7-2
abundance: .
d_gene: TRBD2
CDR3nt: TGTGCCAGCAGCTTCGTGAGCGGGACTACAGATACGCAGTATTTT
CDR3aa: CASSFVSGTTDTQYF

j_gene: TRBJ2-6
v_gene: TRBV27
abundance: .
d_gene: .
CDR3nt: TGTGCCATCGGGGCTGGGGCCAACGTCCTGACTTTC
CDR3aa: CAIGAGANVLTF

j_gene: TRBJ2-1
v_gene: TRBV27
abundance: .
d_gene: .
CDR3nt: TGTGCCAGCAGTTCGGCGGGATATGTCAATGAGCAGTTCTTC
CDR3aa: CASSSAGYVNEQFF

j_gene: TRBJ2-1
v_gene: TRBV18
abundance: .
d_gene: .
CDR3nt: TGTGCCAGCTCACCACCGGACTACAATGAGCAGTTCTTC
CDR3aa: CASSPPDYNEQFF

j_gene: TRBJ2-7
v_gene: TRBV27
abundance: .
d_gene: .
CDR3nt: TGTGCCAGCAGTCCCGGACGGGGAGAGTACGAGCAGTACTTC
CDR3aa: CASSPGRGEYEQYF

j_gene: TRBJ2-7
v_gene: TRBV28
abundance: .
d_gene: .
CDR3nt: TGTGCCAGCACAGCTAGCTCCTACGAGCAGTACTTC
CDR3aa: CASTASSYEQYF

j_gene: TRBJ1-1
v_gene: TRBV7-9
abundance: .
d_gene: .
CDR3nt: TGTGCCAGCAGCGCCGCTCACTGGGCTTTCTTT
CDR3aa: CASSAAHWAFF

j_gene: TRBJ2-5
v_gene: TRBV4-1
abundance: .
d_gene: .
CDR3nt: TGCGCCAGCAGCCAAGTGGCCCAGCGCCCCCAAGAGACCCAGTACTTC
CDR3aa: CASSQVAQRPQETQYF

j_gene: TRBJ2-3
v_gene: TRBV27
abundance: .
d_gene: .
CDR3nt: TGTGCCAGCAGTTTATCGCCCTCTATGGCAGATACGCAGTATTTT
CDR3aa: CASSLSPSMADTQYF

j_gene: TRBJ2-7
v_gene: TRBV27
abundance: .
d_gene: .
CDR3nt: TGTGCCAGCCGTAAACGGGTGGCAACCGAGCAGTACTTC
CDR3aa: CASRKRVATEQYF

j_gene: TRBJ2-1
v_gene: TRBV27
abundance: once
d_gene: TRBD2
CDR3nt: TGTGCCAGCAGTTGGCTAGCGGGTGTGAATGAGCAGTTCTTC
CDR3aa: CASSWLAGVNEQFF

j_gene: TRBJ2-1
v_gene: TRBV20-1
abundance: .
d_gene: .
CDR3nt: TGCAGTGCTGTGGACTCCCCGGGCGATGAGCAGTTCTTC
CDR3aa: CSAVDSPGDEQFF

j_gene: TRBJ2-1
v_gene: TRBV4-3
abundance: .
d_gene: TRBD2
CDR3nt: TGCGCCAGCAGCCAAGATCAACTAGCGGCAAATGAGCAGTTCTTC
CDR3aa: CASSQDQLAANEQFF

j_gene: TRBJ1-1
v_gene: TRBV7-2
abundance: .
d_gene: TRBD1
CDR3nt: TGTGCCAGCAGCTCCCCTGGACAGGGTTTGGGAACTGAAGCTTTCTTT
CDR3aa: CASSSPGQGLGTEAFF

j_gene: TRBJ1-1
v_gene: TRBV20-1
abundance: .
d_gene: .
CDR3nt: TGCAGTGCTAGCCTGCAGAACACTGAAGCTTTCTTT
CDR3aa: CSASLQNTEAFF

j_gene: TRBJ2-3
v_gene: TRBV7-9
abundance: .
d_gene: .
CDR3nt: TGTGCCAGCAGCGCGGGACTCTGGCCCACAGATACGCAGTATTTT
CDR3aa: CASSAGLWPTDTQYF

j_gene: TRBJ1-2
v_gene: TRBV28
abundance: .
d_gene: .
CDR3nt: TGTGCCAGCGGGGATGGGTCCGAGGGCGGCTACACCTTC
CDR3aa: CASGDGSEGGYTF

j_gene: TRBJ2-7
v_gene: TRBV25-1
abundance: few
d_gene: .
CDR3nt: TGTGCCAGCGGGGACTACGAGCAGTACTTC
CDR3aa: CASGDYEQYF

j_gene: TRBJ1-2
v_gene: TRBV28
abundance: .
d_gene: .
CDR3nt: TGTGCCAGCAGCTCAAGCCGGGCAGGGGAGGAGTATGGCTACACCTTC
CDR3aa: CASSSSRAGEEYGYTF

j_gene: TRBJ1-5
v_gene: TRBV20-1
abundance: .
d_gene: .
CDR3nt: TGCAGTGCTAGAGAGGGCAGGGGCAATCAGCCCCAGCATTTT
CDR3aa: CSAREGRGNQPQHF

j_gene: TRBJ2-7
v_gene: TRBV5-1
abundance: .
d_gene: .
CDR3nt: TGCGCCAGCAGCCTGGGGGCAACCAACTACGAGCAGTACTTC
CDR3aa: CASSLGATNYEQYF

j_gene: TRBJ2-3
v_gene: TRBV6-5
abundance: .
d_gene: .
CDR3nt: TGTGCCAGCAGTTCGTCCTGGGGTGGCACAGATACGCAGTATTTT
CDR3aa: CASSSSWGGTDTQYF

j_gene: TRBJ2-1
v_gene: TRBV13
abundance: .
d_gene: TRBD2
CDR3nt: TGTGCCAGCAGCCCCCGGACTAGCGGGAAAGGCTGGGAGCAGTTCTTC
CDR3aa: CASSPRTSGKGWEQFF